This T cell receptor beta chain was identified during a study of T cell changes during pregnancy in multiple sclerosis. Some clones are missing from TCRdb's copy, which holds only in-frame ones; the method was immunoSEQ multiplex PCR. The sample lists approximately 70,000 clones; under 95% were seen once. This CDR3 is 15 amino acids long. Trimming shortened V by 4 bases and J by 3 bases, and 16 bases separated the two germline ends. The germline CDR1 and CDR2 sequences are MGHRA and YSYEKL. The V call is TRBV4-1, the J call TRBJ2-7; D unclear. The input for sequencing was CD4+ T cells from peripheral blood mononuclear cells, taken before pregnancy. The receptor was derived from a female donor with multiple sclerosis, enrolled in a pregnancy study. The CDR3 reads CASSPSRNGHYEQYF. The CDR3 DNA sequence: TGCGCCAGCAGCCCTTCTAGGAACGGCCACTACGAGCAGTACTTC.